The 23 T cell receptor beta chains presented below share a single source sample, sequenced in a study of cytotoxic CD8 clonotypes in ibrutinib-treated CLL. Assay: immunoSEQ multiplex PCR; the TCRdb copy retains only in-frame clones and omits some. The sample yields 65,000 to 90,000 clones, roughly 83% seen once. The specimen was PBMCs, collected after 24 months of ibrutinib treatment. The receptors come from a human donor with chronic lymphocytic leukemia.

This clone was seen a handful of times. V usage is TRBV4-3 and J usage is TRBJ2-1; 10 bases match TRBD2. Germline CDR1 is LGHNA and CDR2 is YSLEER. V lost 2 bases and J lost 9; bases outside the gene matches: 10. CDR3 length: 16 amino acids. For the CDR3, the DNA is TGCGCCAGCAGCCAATTTATAGCGGGAGGAGGAGGTGAGCAGTTCTTC. Encoded protein: CASSQFIAGGGGEQFF.

The rearrangement links TRBV2 to TRBJ2-7, with a weak D call TRBD1 (5 bases). CDR1 and CDR2 from the germline V gene are SNHLY and FYNNEI. The CDR3 runs to 12 residues. The germline V and J ends were trimmed by 7 bases and 6 bases, with 13 bases remaining between them. The CDR3 reads CASKSGFSEQYF. In DNA form, the CDR3 reads TGTGCCAGCAAGTCAGGGTTTAGCGAGCAGTACTTC.

This clone has a handful of counts. The CDR3, as DNA: TGTGCCAGCAAATGGAACACTGAAGCTTTCTTT. Translation gives CASKWNTEAFF. The chain employs TRBV6-6 and TRBJ1-1, with no clear D. This CDR3 spans 11 amino acids. Trimming pared 7 bases from V and 1 base from J, leaving 4 bases between. Germline V gene lookup returns CDR1 MNHNY and CDR2 SVGAGI (reference sequence).

This chain uses TRBV28 with TRBJ2-7; 9 nucleotides align to TRBD1. V lost 6 bases, J lost 6 bases, and 6 bases stayed unmatched. This CDR3 comprises 13 residues. Germline CDR1 and CDR2: MDHEN and SYDVKM. The CDR3 loop is CASRGQGLREQYF. DNA for the CDR3: TGTGCCAGCAGGGGACAGGGTTTGCGCGAGCAGTACTTC.

This clone has at least ten counts. The V and J genes are TRBV29-1 and TRBJ1-1; maybe TRBD1 (6 bases). Germline V gives CDR1 SQVTM, CDR2 ANQGSEA. The CDR3 loop spans 15 amino acids. Trimming removed 3 bases from V and 2 bases from J, with 16 bases in between. The CDR3 protein is CSVEGRVRGNTEAFF. Here the CDR3 DNA reads TGCAGCGTTGAGGGTCGGGTCAGGGGAAACACTGAAGCTTTCTTT.

This clone has only one observation. The chain combines TRBV7-2 with TRBJ2-1, with TRBD2 as a possible D gene (5 bases). CDR1 and CDR2 from the germline V gene are SGHTA and FQGNSA. The V end was cut by 1 base, the J end by 5 bases, with 15 bases between. The CDR3 is 16 amino acids. Here the CDR3 reads CASSLVLAGLNNEQFF. In nucleotides, the CDR3 is TGTGCCAGCAGCTTAGTGCTTGCAGGACTGAACAATGAGCAGTTCTTC.

The chain couples TRBV6-6 to TRBJ1-4; D gene ambiguous. This CDR3 region has 12 residues. The germline V gene encodes CDR1 MNHNY and CDR2 SVGAGI (reference sequence). Trimming removed 5 bases at V and 8 bases at J, with 9 bases between. The CDR3 DNA sequence: TGTGCCAGCAGTGCGGGCGGGGAAAAACTGTTTTTT. Its protein is CASSAGGEKLFF.

The chain is built from TRBV28 and TRBJ2-7; D may correspond to TRBD1 or TRBD2 (5 bases each). Germline CDR1 and CDR2: MDHEN and SYDVKM. Trimming stripped 5 bases from V and 8 bases from J, with 19 bases between. The CDR3 totals 14 residues. CDR3 sequence: CASSIERPQVQQYF. DNA for the CDR3: TGTGCCAGCAGTATTGAGCGGCCACAGGTGCAGCAGTACTTC.

The chain uses TRBV7-9 and TRBJ2-7, with D uncertain. Germline CDR1 SEHNR, CDR2 FQNEAQ (reference sequence). CDR3 length: 15 residues. V dropped 0 bases and J dropped 3 bases, with 12 bases sitting between them. The CDR3 sequence is CASSLAAWRNYEQYF. In nucleotides, the CDR3 is TGTGCCAGCAGCTTAGCGGCCTGGAGAAACTACGAGCAGTACTTC. Full variable domain (rest looked up from reference TRBV7-9 and TRBJ2-7): DTGVSQNPRHKITKRGQNVTFRCDPISEHNRLYWYRQTLGQGPEFLTYFQNEAQLEKSRLLSDRFSAERPKGSFSTLEIQRTEQGDSAMYLCASSLAAWRNYEQYFGPGTRLTVT.

The chain combines TRBV5-1 with TRBJ2-7, with D perhaps matching TRBD1 (6 bases). The CDR3 is 14 amino acids. V dropped 5 bases and J dropped 2 bases, with 14 bases sitting between them. The germline gives CDR1 SGHRS, CDR2 YFSETQ. This chain's CDR3 is CASRSGQNTYEQYF. The CDR3 coding sequence is TGCGCCAGCAGGTCCGGACAGAACACCTACGAGCAGTACTTC.

V usage is TRBV7-6 and J usage is TRBJ1-5; 11 positions match TRBD1. The V and J ends lost 5 bases and 1 base, in that order; junction bases with no gene match: 10. The CDR3 contains 18 residues. Germline-derived CDR1 and CDR2 are SGHVS and FNYEAQ. The CDR3 bases are TGTGCCAGCAGCCCAGGGACAGGGGGTGGAAGGAGCAATCAGCCCCAGCATTTT. The encoded protein is CASSPGTGGGRSNQPQHF.

This sequence joins TRBV28 and TRBJ2-5, with D perhaps TRBD2 (6 bases). CDR3 length: 16 residues. Trimming cost V 2 bases and J 2 bases, with 15 bases left between them. Looked up from germline, CDR1 is MDHEN and CDR2 is SYDVKM. CDR3 DNA sequence: TGTGCCAGCAGTTTACCCACTAGCTTGGCACAAGAGACCCAGTACTTC. Its protein is CASSLPTSLAQETQYF.

The J gene is TRBJ2-7, the V gene TRBV18, with D hard to call. CDR3 length: 14 residues. The V gene's germline CDR1 is KGHSH and CDR2 LQKENI. V lost 8 bases and J 3 bases, leaving 17 bases between the germline ends. The CDR3 sequence: CASQDSGSGYEQYF. The CDR3 DNA follows: TGTGCCAGCCAAGACTCGGGCTCCGGCTACGAGCAGTACTTC.

V is TRBV27 and J is TRBJ2-7, with D tentatively TRBD1 (5 bases). The V gene lost 6 bases and the J gene lost 5 bases, with 14 bases spanning the gap. Germline-derived CDR1 and CDR2 are MNHEY and SMNVEV (reference sequence). This CDR3 comprises 13 residues. The CDR3 loop is CASRLAGIHEQYF. The CDR3 DNA follows: TGTGCCAGCAGGTTGGCAGGGATCCACGAGCAGTACTTC.

This clone was detected a few times. CDR3 sequence reads: CASTTSGRETQYF. The DNA for the CDR3 is TGTGCCAGCACGACTAGCGGGAGAGAGACCCAGTACTTC. The chain uses TRBV5-4 and TRBJ2-5; 12 nucleotides line up with TRBD2. CDR3 length: 13 amino acids. The V segment lost 6 bases and the J segment 4 bases; nucleotides outside the gene matches: 1. Germline assignment: CDR1 SGHNT and CDR2 YYREEE (reference sequence). The complete variable domain, with remaining parts taken from reference TRBV5-4 and TRBJ2-5, reads ETGVTQSPTHLIKTRGQQVTLRCSSQSGHNTVSWYQQALGQGPQFIFQYYREEENGRGNFPPRFSGLQFPNYSSELNVNALELDDSALYLCASTTSGRETQYFGPGTRLLVL.

The chain has TRBV7-3 and TRBJ2-7; perhaps TRBD2 as D (6 bases). Trimming removed 0 bases at V and 5 bases at J, with 11 bases between. CDR1 is SGHTA and CDR2 is FQGTGA in the germline V gene. The CDR3 runs 14 residues. The CDR3 sequence: CASSLTASDDEQYF. The CDR3, as DNA: TGTGCCAGCAGCTTAACGGCTAGCGACGACGAGCAGTACTTC. The complete variable domain, with remaining parts taken from reference TRBV7-3 and TRBJ2-7, reads GAGVSQTPSNKVTEKGKYVELRCDPISGHTALYWYRQSLGQGPEFLIYFQGTGAADDSGLPNDRFFAVRPEGSVSTLKIQRTERGDSAVYLCASSLTASDDEQYFGPGTRLTVT.

The genes are TRBV7-3 and TRBJ1-1; the match to TRBD1 covers 8 bases. CDR1 is SGHTA and CDR2 is FQGTGA in the germline V gene. J gave up 0 bases and V 1 base, and 4 bases lay outside the gene matches. The CDR3 contains 16 residues. In DNA, the CDR3 is TGTGCCAGCAGCTTAAATGGACAGGGAGTGAACACTGAAGCTTTCTTT. It is translated as CASSLNGQGVNTEAFF.

This clone was observed a few times. The CDR3 nucleotides are TGTGCCAGCAGCTTAGCGCTACGCAATCAGCCCCAGCATTTT. Its translation is CASSLALRNQPQHF. The chain couples TRBV7-2 to TRBJ1-5; D is unclear. The CDR3 is 14 amino acids. V lost 0 bases and J 2 bases, leaving 5 bases between the germline ends. Germline-derived CDR1 and CDR2 are SGHTA and FQGNSA.

The CDR3 DNA follows: TGTGCCAGTACCTTCCGGGGGACCCCGATTAACTACACCTTC. Residues: CASTFRGTPINYTF. This sequence joins TRBV19 and TRBJ1-2, with D perhaps matching TRBD1 (5 bases). Germline CDR1 LNHDA, CDR2 SQIVND (reference sequence). The V gene lost 7 bases and the J gene lost 10 bases, with 22 bases spanning the gap. CDR3 length: 14 residues.

Many counts were recorded for this clone. The chain links TRBV11-2 to TRBJ1-3; the D is unclear. The V end was cut by 6 bases, the J end by 3 bases, with 3 bases between. The CDR3 covers 11 residues. Germline V gene lookup returns CDR1 SGHAT and CDR2 FQNNGV. The CDR3: CASRIGNTIYF. The CDR3 DNA sequence: TGTGCCAGCAGGATTGGAAACACCATATATTTT.

The gene calls are TRBV19 and TRBJ1-4; D is ambiguous. Trimming took off 5 bases at V and 3 bases at J, with 10 bases between the two ends. CDR3 length equals 14 residues. Per germline, CDR1 LNHDA and CDR2 SQIVND (reference sequence). CDR3 in amino acids: CASSRERANEKLFF. CDR3 DNA: TGTGCCAGTAGTCGGGAGCGGGCTAATGAAAAACTGTTTTTT.

The chain recombines TRBV18 with TRBJ2-7; TRBD1 matches 9 bases. Germline V lookup: CDR1 KGHSH, CDR2 LQKENI. Trimming took 8 bases from V and 2 from J; bases not matched to a gene: 7. This CDR3 region has 14 residues. The CDR3 sequence is CASQGDRATYEQYF. The CDR3 DNA is TGTGCCAGCCAGGGGGACAGGGCCACCTACGAGCAGTACTTC.

The chain joins TRBV28 to TRBJ2-7, with D unresolved. CDR3 length equals 14 residues. V gave up 4 bases and J gave up 0 bases, with 10 bases separating them. CDR1 MDHEN and CDR2 SYDVKM come from the germline V gene. CDR3 amino acids: CASSSVQLSYEQYF. The CDR3 nucleotides read TGTGCCAGCAGTTCGGTCCAGCTCTCCTACGAGCAGTACTTC.